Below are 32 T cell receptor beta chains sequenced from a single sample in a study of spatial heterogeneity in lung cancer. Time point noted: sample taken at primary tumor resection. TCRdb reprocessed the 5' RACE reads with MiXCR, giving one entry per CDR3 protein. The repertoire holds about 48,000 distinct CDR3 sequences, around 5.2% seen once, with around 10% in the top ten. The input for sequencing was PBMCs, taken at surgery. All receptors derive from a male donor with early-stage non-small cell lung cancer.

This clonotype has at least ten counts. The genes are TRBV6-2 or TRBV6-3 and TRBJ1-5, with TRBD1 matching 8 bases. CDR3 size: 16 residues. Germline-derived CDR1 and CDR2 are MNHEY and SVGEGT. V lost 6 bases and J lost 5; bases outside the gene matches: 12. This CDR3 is CASSPLGQGADQPQHF. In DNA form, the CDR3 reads TGTGCCAGCAGCCCCCTCGGACAGGGTGCGGATCAGCCCCAGCATTTT.

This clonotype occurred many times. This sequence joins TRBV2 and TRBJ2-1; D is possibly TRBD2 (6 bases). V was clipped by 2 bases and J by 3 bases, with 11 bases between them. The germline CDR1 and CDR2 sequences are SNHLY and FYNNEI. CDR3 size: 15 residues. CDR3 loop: CASSETGENYNEQFF. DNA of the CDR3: TGTGCCAGCAGTGAAACGGGAGAGAACTACAATGAGCAGTTCTTC.

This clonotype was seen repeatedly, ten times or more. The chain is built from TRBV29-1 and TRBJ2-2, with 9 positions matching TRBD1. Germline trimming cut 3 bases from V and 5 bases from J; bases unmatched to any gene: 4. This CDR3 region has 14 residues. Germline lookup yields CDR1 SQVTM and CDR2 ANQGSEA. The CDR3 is CSVEGQGGTGELFF. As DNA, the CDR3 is TGCAGCGTTGAGGGACAGGGAGGGACCGGGGAGCTGTTTTTT.

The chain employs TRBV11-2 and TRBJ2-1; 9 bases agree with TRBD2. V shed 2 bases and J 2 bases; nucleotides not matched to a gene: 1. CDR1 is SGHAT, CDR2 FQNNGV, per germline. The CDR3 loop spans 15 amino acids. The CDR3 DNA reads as TGTGCCAGCAGCTTAATAGCGGGGGCCTACAATGAGCAGTTCTTC. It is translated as CASSLIAGAYNEQFF.

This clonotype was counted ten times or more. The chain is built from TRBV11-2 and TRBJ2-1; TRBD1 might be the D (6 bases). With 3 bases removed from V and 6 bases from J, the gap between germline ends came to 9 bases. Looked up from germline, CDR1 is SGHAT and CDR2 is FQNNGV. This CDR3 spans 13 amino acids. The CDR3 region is CASSFGQSNEQFF. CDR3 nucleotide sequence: TGTGCCAGCAGCTTTGGACAGTCCAATGAGCAGTTCTTC.

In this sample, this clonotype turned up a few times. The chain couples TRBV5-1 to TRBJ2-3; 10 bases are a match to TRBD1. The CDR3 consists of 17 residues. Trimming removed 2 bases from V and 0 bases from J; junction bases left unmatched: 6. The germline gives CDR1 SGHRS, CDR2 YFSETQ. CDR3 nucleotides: TGCGCCAGCAGCTTCACACCGGGACAGGGGAGCACAGATACGCAGTATTTT. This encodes CASSFTPGQGSTDTQYF.

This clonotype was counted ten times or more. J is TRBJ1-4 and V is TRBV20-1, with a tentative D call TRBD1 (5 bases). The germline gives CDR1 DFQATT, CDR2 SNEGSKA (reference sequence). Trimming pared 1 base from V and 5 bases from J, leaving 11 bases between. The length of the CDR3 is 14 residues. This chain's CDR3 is CSARAGDGNEKLFF. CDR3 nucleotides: TGCAGTGCTAGAGCGGGGGACGGGAATGAAAAACTGTTTTTT.

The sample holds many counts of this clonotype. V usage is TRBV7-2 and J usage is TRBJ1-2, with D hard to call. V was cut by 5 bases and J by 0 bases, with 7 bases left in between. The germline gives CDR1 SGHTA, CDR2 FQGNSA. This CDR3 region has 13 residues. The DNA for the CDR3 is TGTGCCAGCAGCATATTATCTAACTATGGCTACACCTTC. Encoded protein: CASSILSNYGYTF.

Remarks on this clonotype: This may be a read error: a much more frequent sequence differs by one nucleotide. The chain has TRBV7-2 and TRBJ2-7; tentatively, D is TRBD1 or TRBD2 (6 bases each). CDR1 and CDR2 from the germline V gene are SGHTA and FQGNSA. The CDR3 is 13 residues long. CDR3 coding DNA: TGTGCCAGCGCGGGACAAACGGAGGACGAGAAGTACTTC. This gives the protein CASAGQTEDEKYF.

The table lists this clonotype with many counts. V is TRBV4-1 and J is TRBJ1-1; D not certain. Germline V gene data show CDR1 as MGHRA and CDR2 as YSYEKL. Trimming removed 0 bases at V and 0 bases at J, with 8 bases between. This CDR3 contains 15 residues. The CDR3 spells CASSQEEGMNTEAFF. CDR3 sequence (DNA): TGCGCCAGCAGCCAAGAGGAGGGAATGAACACTGAAGCTTTCTTT.

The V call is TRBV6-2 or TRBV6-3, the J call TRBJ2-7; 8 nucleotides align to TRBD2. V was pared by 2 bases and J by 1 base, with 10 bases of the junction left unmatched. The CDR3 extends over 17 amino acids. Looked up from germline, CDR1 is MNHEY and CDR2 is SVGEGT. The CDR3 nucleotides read TGTGCCAGCAGTTACCCCAGGGGTAGCGGGACTTCCTACGAGCAGTACTTC. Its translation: CASSYPRGSGTSYEQYF.

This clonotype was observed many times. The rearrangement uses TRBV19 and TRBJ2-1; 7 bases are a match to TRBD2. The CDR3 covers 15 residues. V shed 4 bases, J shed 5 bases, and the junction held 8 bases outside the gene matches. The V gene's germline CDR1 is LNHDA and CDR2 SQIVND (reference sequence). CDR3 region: CASSRQRGRDNEQFF. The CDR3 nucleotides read TGTGCCAGTAGTAGGCAGCGGGGCCGGGACAATGAGCAGTTCTTC.

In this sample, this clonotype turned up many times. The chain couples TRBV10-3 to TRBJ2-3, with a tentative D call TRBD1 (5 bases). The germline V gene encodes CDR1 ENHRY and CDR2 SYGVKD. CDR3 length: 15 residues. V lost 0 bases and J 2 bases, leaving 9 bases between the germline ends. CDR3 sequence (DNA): TGTGCCATCAGTGAGTCGCAACAGGCCACAGATACGCAGTATTTT. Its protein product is CAISESQQATDTQYF.

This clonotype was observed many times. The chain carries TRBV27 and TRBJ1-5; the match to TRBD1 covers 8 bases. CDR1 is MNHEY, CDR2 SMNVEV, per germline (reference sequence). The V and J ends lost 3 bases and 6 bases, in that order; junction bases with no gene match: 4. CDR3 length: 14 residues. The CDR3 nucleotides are TGTGCCAGCAGTTTGTCAGGGGGCTTTCAGCCCCAGCATTTT. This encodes CASSLSGGFQPQHF.

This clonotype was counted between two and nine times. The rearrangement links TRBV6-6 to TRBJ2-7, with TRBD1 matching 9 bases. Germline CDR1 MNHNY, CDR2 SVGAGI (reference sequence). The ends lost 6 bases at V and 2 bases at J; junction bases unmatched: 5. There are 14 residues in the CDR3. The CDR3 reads CASRETGGAYEQYF. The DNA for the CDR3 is TGTGCCAGCAGAGAAACAGGGGGCGCCTACGAGCAGTACTTC.

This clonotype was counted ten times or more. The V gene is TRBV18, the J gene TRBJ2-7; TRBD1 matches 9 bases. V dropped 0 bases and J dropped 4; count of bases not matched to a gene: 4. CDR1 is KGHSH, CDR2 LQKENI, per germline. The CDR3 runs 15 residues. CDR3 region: CASSPPGQGRYEQYF. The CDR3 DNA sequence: TGTGCCAGCTCACCACCGGGACAGGGACGATACGAGCAGTACTTC.

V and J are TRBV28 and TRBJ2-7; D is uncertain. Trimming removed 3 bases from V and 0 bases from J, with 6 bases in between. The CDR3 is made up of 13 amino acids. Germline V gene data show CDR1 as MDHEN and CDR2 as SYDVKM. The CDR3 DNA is TGTGCCAGCAGTTTGGGCCCCTCCTACGAGCAGTACTTC. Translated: CASSLGPSYEQYF.

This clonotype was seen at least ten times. CDR3 in amino acids: CASSLYRRQGGRNIQYF. The DNA of the CDR3 is TGTGCCAGCAGCCTCTACAGGCGACAGGGAGGGAGGAACATTCAGTACTTC. This sequence joins TRBV2 and TRBJ2-4, with D tentatively TRBD1 or TRBD2 (7 bases each). The ends were cut back, 6 bases at V and 7 bases at J, with 25 bases in the middle. Germline values: CDR1 SNHLY, CDR2 FYNNEI. The CDR3 has 17 residues. The full variable domain, its missing parts supplied by reference TRBV2 and TRBJ2-4, is EPEVTQTPSHQVTQMGQEVILRCVPISNHLYFYWYRQILGQKVEFLVSFYNNEISEKSEIFDDQFSVERPDGSNFTLKIRSTKLEDSAMYFCASSLYRRQGGRNIQYFGAGTRLSVL.

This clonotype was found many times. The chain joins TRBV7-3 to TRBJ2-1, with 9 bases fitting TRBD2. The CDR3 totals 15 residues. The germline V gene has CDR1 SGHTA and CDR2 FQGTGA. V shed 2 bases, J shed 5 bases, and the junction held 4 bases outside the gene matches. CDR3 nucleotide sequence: TGTGCCAGCAGCTTACTGGCGGGAGGGCACAATGAGCAGTTCTTC. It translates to CASSLLAGGHNEQFF.

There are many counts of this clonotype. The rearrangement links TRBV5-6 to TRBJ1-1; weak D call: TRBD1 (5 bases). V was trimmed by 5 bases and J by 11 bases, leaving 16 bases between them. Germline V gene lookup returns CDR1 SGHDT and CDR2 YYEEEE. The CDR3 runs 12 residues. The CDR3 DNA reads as TGTGCCAGCAGTTTATCGGGACTTGGGGCTTTCTTT. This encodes CASSLSGLGAFF.

The CDR3 region has the DNA TGTGCCAGCAGCTTAGTTGCGGGAGGGCCAGAGACCCAGTACTTC. Protein sequence: CASSLVAGGPETQYF. The chain is built from TRBV7-6 and TRBJ2-5; TRBD2 matches 9 bases. Germline V gives CDR1 SGHVS, CDR2 FNYEAQ. The CDR3 runs to 15 residues. Unmatched junction bases numbered 4, after V lost 1 base and J lost 4 bases. Using reference TRBV7-6 and TRBJ2-5 for the parts outside the CDR3, the full variable domain is GAGVSQSPRYKVTKRGQDVALRCDPISGHVSLYWYRQALGQGPEFLTYFNYEAQQDKSGLPNDRFSAERPEGSISTLTIQRTEQRDSAMYRCASSLVAGGPETQYFGPGTRLLVL.

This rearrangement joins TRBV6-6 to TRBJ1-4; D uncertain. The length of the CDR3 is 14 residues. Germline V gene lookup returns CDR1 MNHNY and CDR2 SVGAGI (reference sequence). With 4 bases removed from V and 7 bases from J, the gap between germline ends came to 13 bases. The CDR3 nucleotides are TGTGCCAGCAGTTCATTGGAGACGGTTGAAAAACTGTTTTTT. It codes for CASSSLETVEKLFF.

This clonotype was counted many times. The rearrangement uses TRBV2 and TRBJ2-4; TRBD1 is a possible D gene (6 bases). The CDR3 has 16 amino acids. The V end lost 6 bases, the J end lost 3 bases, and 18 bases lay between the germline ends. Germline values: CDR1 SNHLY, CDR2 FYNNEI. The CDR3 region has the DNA TGTGCCAGCAGCATAGAACAGGGTCGAGGCAAAAACATTCAGTACTTC. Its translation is CASSIEQGRGKNIQYF.

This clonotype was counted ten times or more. The CDR3: CASTEVLAGAGELFF. The CDR3 nucleotides are TGTGCCAGCACCGAGGTACTAGCGGGAGCCGGGGAGCTGTTTTTT. V usage is TRBV6-1 and J usage is TRBJ2-2; TRBD2 aligns across 11 bases. The CDR3 extends over 15 amino acids. Germline values: CDR1 MNHNS, CDR2 SASEGT. Trimming removed 7 bases from V and 6 bases from J; junction bases left unmatched: 7.

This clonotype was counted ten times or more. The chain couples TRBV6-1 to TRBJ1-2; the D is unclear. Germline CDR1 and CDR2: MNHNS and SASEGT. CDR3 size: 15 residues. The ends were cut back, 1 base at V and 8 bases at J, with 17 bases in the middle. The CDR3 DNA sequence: TGTGCCAGCAGTGAAGGCCCTGGTAGAGGGAACGGCTACACCTTC. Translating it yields CASSEGPGRGNGYTF.

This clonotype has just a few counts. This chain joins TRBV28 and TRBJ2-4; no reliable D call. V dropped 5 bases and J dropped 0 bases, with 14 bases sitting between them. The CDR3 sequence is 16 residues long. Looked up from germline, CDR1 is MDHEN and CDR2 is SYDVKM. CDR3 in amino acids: CASSADGTVAKNIQYF. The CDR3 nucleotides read TGTGCCAGCAGTGCGGACGGAACGGTAGCCAAAAACATTCAGTACTTC.

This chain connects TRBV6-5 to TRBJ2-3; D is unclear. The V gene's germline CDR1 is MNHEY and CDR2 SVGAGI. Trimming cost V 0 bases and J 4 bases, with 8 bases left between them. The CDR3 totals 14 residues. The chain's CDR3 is CASSYSTIADTQYF. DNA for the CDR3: TGTGCCAGCAGTTACTCGACAATTGCAGATACGCAGTATTTT.

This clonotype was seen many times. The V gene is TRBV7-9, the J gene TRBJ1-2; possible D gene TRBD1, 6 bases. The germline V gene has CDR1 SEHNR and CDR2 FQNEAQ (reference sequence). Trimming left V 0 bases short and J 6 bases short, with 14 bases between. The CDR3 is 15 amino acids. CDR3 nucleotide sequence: TGTGCCAGCAGCTTAGCGGGGCCAGGGGCCGATGGCTACACCTTC. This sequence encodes CASSLAGPGADGYTF.

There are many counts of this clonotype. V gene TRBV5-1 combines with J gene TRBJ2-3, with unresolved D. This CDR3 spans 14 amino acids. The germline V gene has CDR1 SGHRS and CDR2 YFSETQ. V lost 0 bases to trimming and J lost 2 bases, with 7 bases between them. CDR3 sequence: CASSLAYLTDTQYF. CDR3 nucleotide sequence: TGCGCCAGCAGCTTGGCCTACCTCACAGATACGCAGTATTTT.

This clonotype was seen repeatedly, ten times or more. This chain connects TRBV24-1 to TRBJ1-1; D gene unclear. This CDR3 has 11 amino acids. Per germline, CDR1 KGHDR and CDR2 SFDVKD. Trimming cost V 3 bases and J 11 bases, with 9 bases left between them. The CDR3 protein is CATSDGVRAFF. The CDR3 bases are TGTGCCACCAGTGATGGGGTGAGGGCTTTCTTT.

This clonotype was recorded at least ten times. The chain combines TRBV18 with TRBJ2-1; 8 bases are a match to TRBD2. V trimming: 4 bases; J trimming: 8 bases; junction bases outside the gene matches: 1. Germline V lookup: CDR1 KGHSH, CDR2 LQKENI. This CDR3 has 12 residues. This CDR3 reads CASSRSGDEQFF. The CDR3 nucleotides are TGTGCCAGCTCACGTAGCGGGGATGAGCAGTTCTTC.

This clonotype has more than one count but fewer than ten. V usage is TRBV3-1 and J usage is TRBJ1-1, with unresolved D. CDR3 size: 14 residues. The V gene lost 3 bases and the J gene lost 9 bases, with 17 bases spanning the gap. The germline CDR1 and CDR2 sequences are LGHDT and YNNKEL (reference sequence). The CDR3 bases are TGTGCCAGCAGCCATGTCGCGGCCGGGGAAAAAGCTTTCTTT. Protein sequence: CASSHVAAGEKAFF.